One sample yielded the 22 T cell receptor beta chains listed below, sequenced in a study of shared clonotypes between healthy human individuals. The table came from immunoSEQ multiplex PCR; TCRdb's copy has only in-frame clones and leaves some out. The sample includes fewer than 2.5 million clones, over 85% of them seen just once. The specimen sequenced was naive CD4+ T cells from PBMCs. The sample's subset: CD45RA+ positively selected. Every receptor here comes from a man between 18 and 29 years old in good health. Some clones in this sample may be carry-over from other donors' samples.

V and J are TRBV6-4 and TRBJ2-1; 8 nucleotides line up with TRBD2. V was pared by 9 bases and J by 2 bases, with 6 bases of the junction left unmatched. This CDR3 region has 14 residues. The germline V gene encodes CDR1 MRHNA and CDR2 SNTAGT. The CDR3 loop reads CARAGRATYNEQFF. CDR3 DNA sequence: TGTGCCAGAGCCGGGAGGGCCACCTACAATGAGCAGTTCTTC.

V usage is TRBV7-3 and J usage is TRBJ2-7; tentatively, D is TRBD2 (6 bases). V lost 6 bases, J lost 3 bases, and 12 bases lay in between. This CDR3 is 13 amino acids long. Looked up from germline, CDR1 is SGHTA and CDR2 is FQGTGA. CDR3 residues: CASSPPGDYEQYF. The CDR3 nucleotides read TGTGCCAGCAGTCCCCCGGGAGACTACGAGCAGTACTTC.

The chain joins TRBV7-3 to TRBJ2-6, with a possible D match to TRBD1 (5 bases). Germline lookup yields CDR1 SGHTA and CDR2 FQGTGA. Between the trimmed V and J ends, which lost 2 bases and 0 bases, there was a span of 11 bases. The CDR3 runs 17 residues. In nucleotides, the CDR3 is TGTGCCAGCAGCTTAGCAGGGTCTCACTCTGGGGCCAACGTCCTGACTTTC. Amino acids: CASSLAGSHSGANVLTF.

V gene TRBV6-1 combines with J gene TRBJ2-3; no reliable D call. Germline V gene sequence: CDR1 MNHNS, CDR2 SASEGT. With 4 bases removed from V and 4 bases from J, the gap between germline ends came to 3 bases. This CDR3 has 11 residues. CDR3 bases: TGTGCCAGCAGTGCACCAGATACGCAGTATTTT. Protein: CASSAPDTQYF.

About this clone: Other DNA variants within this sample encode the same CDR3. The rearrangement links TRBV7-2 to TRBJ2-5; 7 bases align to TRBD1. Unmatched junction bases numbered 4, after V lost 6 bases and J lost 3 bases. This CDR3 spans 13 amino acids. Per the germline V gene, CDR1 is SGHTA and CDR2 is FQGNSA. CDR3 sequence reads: CASSFDREETQYF. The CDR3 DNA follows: TGTGCCAGCAGTTTTGACAGGGAAGAGACCCAGTACTTC.

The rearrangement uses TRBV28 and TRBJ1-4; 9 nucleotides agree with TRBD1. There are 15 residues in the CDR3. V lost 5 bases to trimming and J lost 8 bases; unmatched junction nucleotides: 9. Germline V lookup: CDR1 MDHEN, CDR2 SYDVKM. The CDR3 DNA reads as TGTGCCAGCAGTATCCCGGGACAGGGTAGCGAAAAACTGTTTTTT. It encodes CASSIPGQGSEKLFF.

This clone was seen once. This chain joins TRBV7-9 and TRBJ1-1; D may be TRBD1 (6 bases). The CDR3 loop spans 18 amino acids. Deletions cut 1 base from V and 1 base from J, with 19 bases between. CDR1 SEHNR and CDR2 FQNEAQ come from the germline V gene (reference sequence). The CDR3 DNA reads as TGTGCCAGCAGCTTAGTAGGGGTCAGGGGTCCGTCGAACACTGAAGCTTTCTTT. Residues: CASSLVGVRGPSNTEAFF.

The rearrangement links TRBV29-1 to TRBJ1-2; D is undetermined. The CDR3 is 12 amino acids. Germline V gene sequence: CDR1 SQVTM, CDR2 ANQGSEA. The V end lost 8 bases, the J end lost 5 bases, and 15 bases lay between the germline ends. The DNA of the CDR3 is TGCAGCCTATTCCACTCGGCTTATGGCTACACCTTC. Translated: CSLFHSAYGYTF.

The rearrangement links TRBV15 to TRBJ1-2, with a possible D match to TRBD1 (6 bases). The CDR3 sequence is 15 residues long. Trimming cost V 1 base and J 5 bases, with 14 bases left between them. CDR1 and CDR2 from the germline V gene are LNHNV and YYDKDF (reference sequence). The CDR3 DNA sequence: TGTGCCACCAGCAGAGCCCCCCAGGGGAGGTATGGCTACACCTTC. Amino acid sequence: CATSRAPQGRYGYTF. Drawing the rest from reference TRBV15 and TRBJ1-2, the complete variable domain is DAMVIQNPRYQVTQFGKPVTLSCSQTLNHNVMYWYQQKSSQAPKLLFHYYDKDFNNEADTPDNFQSRRPNTSFCFLDIRSPGLGDTAMYLCATSRAPQGRYGYTFGSGTRLTVV.

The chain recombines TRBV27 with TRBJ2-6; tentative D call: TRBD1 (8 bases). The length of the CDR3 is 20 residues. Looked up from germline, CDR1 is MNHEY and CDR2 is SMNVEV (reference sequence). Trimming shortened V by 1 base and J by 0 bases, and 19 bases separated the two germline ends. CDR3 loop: CASSLFPRQGRDSGANVLTF. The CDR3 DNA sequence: TGTGCCAGCAGTTTATTTCCCCGACAGGGGAGGGACTCTGGGGCCAACGTCCTGACTTTC.

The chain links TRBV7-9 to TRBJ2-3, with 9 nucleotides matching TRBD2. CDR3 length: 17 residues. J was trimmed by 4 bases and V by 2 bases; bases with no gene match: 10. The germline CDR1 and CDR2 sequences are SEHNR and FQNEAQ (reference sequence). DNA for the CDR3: TGTGCCAGCAGCTTACGACTAGCGGAGGGGCTCCCAGATACGCAGTATTTT. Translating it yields CASSLRLAEGLPDTQYF.

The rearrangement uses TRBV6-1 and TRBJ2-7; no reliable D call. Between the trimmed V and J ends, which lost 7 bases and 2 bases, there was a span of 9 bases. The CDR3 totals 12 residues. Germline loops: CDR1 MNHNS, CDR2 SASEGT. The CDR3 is CASKTAAYEQYF. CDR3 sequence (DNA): TGTGCCAGCAAGACTGCTGCCTACGAGCAGTACTTC.

The CDR3 DNA sequence: TGTGCCAGCAGCTTAGCAGAGAACACCGGGGAGCTGTTTTTT. It translates to CASSLAENTGELFF. This chain connects TRBV7-6 to TRBJ2-2; D not resolved. Trimming took off 0 bases at V and 1 base at J, with 3 bases between the two ends. CDR1 is SGHVS, CDR2 FNYEAQ, per germline. The CDR3 has 14 residues.

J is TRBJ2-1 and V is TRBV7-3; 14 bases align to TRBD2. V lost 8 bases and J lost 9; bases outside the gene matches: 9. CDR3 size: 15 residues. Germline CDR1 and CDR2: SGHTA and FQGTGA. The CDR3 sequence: CASGPGLAGGLEQFF. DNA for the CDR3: TGTGCCAGCGGCCCCGGACTAGCGGGAGGCCTTGAGCAGTTCTTC.

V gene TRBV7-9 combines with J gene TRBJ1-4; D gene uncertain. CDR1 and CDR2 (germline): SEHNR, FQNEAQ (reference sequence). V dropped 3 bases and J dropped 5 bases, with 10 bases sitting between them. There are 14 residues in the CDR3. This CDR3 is CASSLDPINEKLFF. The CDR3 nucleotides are TGTGCCAGCAGCTTGGACCCGATAAATGAAAAACTGTTTTTT.

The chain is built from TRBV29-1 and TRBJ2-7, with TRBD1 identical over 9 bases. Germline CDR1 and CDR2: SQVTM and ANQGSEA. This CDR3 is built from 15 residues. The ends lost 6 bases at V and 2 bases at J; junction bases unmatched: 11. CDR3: CSVRTGASLTYEQYF. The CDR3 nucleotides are TGCAGCGTCCGGACAGGGGCTAGTCTAACCTACGAGCAGTACTTC.

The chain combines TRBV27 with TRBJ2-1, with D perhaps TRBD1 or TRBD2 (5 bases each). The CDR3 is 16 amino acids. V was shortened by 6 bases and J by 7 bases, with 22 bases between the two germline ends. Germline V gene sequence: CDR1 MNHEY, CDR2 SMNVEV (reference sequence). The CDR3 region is CASSLITGRRRNEQFF. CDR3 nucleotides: TGTGCCAGCAGCCTTATAACGGGACGGCGTCGGAATGAGCAGTTCTTC.

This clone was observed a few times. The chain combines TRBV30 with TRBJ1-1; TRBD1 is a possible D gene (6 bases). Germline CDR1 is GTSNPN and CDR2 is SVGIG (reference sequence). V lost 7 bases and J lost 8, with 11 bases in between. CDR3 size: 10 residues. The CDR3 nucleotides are TGTGCCTTCCGGGGGGCGGAAGCTTTCTTT. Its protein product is CAFRGAEAFF.

This chain's CDR3 is CASSQGLLYSADTQYF. The CDR3 DNA reads TGTGCCAGCAGCCAGGGACTTTTATATTCGGCAGATACGCAGTATTTT. The chain has TRBV5-5 and TRBJ2-3; D possibly corresponds to TRBD2 (6 bases). CDR3 length equals 16 residues. V gave up 4 bases and J gave up 4 bases, with 19 bases separating them. Germline V gene lookup returns CDR1 SGHKS and CDR2 YYEKEE (reference sequence).

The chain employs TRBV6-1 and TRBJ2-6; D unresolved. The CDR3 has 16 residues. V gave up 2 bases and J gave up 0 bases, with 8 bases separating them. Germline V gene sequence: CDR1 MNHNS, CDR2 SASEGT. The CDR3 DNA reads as TGTGCCAGCAGTGAACATAAGCACTCTGGGGCCAACGTCCTGACTTTC. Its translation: CASSEHKHSGANVLTF.

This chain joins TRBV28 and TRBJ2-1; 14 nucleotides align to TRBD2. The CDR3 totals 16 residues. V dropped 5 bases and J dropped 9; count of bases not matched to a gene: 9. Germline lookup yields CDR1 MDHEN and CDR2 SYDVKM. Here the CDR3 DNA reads TGTGCCAGCAGTCTCCCGGGACTAGCGGGAGTGTCTGAGCAGTTCTTC. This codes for CASSLPGLAGVSEQFF.

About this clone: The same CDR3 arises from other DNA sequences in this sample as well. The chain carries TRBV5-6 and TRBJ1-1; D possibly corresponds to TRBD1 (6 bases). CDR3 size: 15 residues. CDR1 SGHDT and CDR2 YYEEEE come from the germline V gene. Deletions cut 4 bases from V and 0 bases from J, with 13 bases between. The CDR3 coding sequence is TGTGCCAGCAGCCTAGGACAGATCATGAACACTGAAGCTTTCTTT. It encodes CASSLGQIMNTEAFF. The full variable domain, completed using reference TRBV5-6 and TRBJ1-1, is DAGVTQSPTHLIKTRGQQVTLRCSPKSGHDTVSWYQQALGQGPQFIFQYYEEEERQRGNFPDRFSGHQFPNYSSELNVNALLLGDSALYLCASSLGQIMNTEAFFGQGTRLTVV.